The present entry profiles one T cell receptor (beta chain) with its context. The target antigen is unknown. This entry comes from a study of beta chain features in type 1 diabetes. The isolated RNA, all of it, was reverse transcribed, so expressed TCRB transcripts were what got sequenced. Measured with immunoSEQ multiplex PCR; TCRdb has only the in-frame clones, and not every one. The sample gives fewer than 650,000 clones, around 15% of which show up once; 0.093% is in the top ten. This CDR3 has 15 residues. The trim removed 8 bases at V and 4 bases at J, leaving 13 bases unmatched. Per the germline V gene, CDR1 is MGHDK and CDR2 is SYGVNS. The study, taken as a whole, reports: Healthy donors had naive, central memory and Treg TCRB repertoires that appeared less similar than those seen among patients. When VDJ junctions were examined, type 1 diabetes patients showed fewer insertions and more deletions.

Each donor gave one heparinised blood draw averaging roughly 100 mL. Isolation of CD4+ naive, central memory, regulatory and stem cell-like memory cells was achieved by sorting via CD45RO/CCR7/CD25/CD127/CD95/CD27. The clonotype was recovered from a young man in good health. The chain employs TRBV25-1 and TRBJ1-2; 7 bases map to TRBD1. The sample comprised naive CD4+ T cells from blood. This CDR3 is CASSSIVDRIYGYTF. CDR3 sequence (DNA): TGTGCCAGCTCCTCAATAGTGGACAGGATCTATGGCTACACCTTC.